This T cell receptor beta chain emerged from a study of T cell responses to AZD1222 COVID-19 vaccine. Data came from immunoSEQ multiplex PCR; TCRdb stores just in-frame clones and leaves some out. The data contain some 140,000 clones, approximately 90% of them singletons. Germline V gene lookup returns CDR1 LGHNA and CDR2 YSLEER. The length of the CDR3 is 14 residues. V dropped 2 bases and J dropped 1 base, with 8 bases sitting between them. This clone was observed a single time. Here the sequenced sample was peripheral blood, taken on day 0 of AZD1222 vaccination. The clonotype was recovered from an adult in good health. The chain uses TRBV4-3 and TRBJ1-1, with D possibly matching TRBD1 (5 bases). CDR3 nucleotides: TGCGCCAGCAGCCAATTTGGGGGGAACACTGAAGCTTTCTTT. This encodes CASSQFGGNTEAFF.